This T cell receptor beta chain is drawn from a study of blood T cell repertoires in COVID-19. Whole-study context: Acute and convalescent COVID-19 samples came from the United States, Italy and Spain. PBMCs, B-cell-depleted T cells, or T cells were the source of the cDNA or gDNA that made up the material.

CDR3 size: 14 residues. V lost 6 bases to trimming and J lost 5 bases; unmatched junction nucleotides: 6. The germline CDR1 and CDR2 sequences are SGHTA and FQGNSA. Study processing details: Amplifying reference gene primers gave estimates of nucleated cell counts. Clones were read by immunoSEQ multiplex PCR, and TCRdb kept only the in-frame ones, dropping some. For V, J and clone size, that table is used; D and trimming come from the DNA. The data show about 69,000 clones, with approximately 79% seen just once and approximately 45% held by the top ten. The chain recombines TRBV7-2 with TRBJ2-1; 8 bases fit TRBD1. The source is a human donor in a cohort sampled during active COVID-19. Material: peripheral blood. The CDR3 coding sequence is TGTGCCAGCAGTCAGAGACAGGGGAACAATGAGCAGTTCTTC. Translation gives CASSQRQGNNEQFF.